The 27 T cell receptor beta chains given below trace back to one sample, sequenced in a study of blood T cell repertoires in COVID-19. Sequenced by immunoSEQ multiplex PCR; TCRdb stores in-frame clones only, minus some. The sample contains some 120,000 clones, 84% of which appear only once. The sample consisted of peripheral blood. The receptor source for this set is a human donor in a cohort sampled during active COVID-19.

The genes are TRBV2 and TRBJ1-4; TRBD1 matches at 8 bases. CDR1 SNHLY and CDR2 FYNNEI come from the germline V gene. V was clipped by 0 bases and J by 14 bases; unmatched bases: 11. There are 15 residues in the CDR3. CDR3 amino acids: CASSEAGQALEGLFF. The CDR3 nucleotides read TGTGCCAGCAGTGAAGCGGGACAGGCTCTAGAGGGGCTGTTTTTT.

The J gene is TRBJ2-7, the V gene TRBV5-5, with 8 positions matching TRBD1. Per germline, CDR1 SGHKS and CDR2 YYEKEE (reference sequence). V lost 0 bases and J lost 1; bases outside the gene matches: 3. The CDR3 covers 15 residues. This CDR3 is CASSLGTGQSYEQYF. CDR3 sequence (DNA): TGTGCCAGCAGCTTGGGGACAGGGCAATCCTACGAGCAGTACTTC.

The table lists this clone with a few counts. The chain carries TRBV10-3 and TRBJ2-3; TRBD1 matches 8 bases. Germline values: CDR1 ENHRY, CDR2 SYGVKD. The CDR3 spans 14 residues. Trimming took 6 bases from V and 6 from J; bases not matched to a gene: 8. The CDR3 sequence: CAISLRTGMDTQYF. Here the CDR3 DNA reads TGTGCCATCAGCCTAAGGACAGGGATGGATACGCAGTATTTT.

The V gene is TRBV6-5, the J gene TRBJ1-2, with D possibly being TRBD1 (5 bases). The CDR3 runs 13 residues. V lost 8 bases and J 3 bases, leaving 13 bases between the germline ends. Germline values: CDR1 MNHEY, CDR2 SVGAGI. The CDR3 reads CASGGDRHYGYTF. In DNA, the CDR3 is TGTGCCAGCGGGGGGGACCGACACTATGGCTACACCTTC.

Of note for this clone: Additional DNA sequences in this sample encode the identical CDR3. The CDR3 here is CASSPGQDYGYTF. The DNA of the CDR3 is TGTGCCAGCTCACCGGGACAGGACTATGGCTACACCTTC. The chain combines TRBV18 with TRBJ1-2; TRBD1 matches 8 bases. CDR1 KGHSH and CDR2 LQKENI come from the germline V gene. The J segment lost 3 bases and the V segment lost 3 bases, leaving 0 bases of the junction unmatched. The CDR3 is 13 amino acids.

The rearrangement links TRBV4-1 to TRBJ2-3, with TRBD2 identical over 15 bases. CDR3 length: 17 amino acids. From germline, CDR1 is MGHRA and CDR2 YSYEKL. V lost 3 bases, J lost 11 bases, and 12 bases stayed unmatched. The CDR3 reads CASSHDWTSGGVGWQYF. The CDR3 DNA follows: TGCGCCAGCAGCCACGACTGGACTAGCGGGGGGGTGGGCTGGCAGTATTTT.

The CDR3 is CASSPGDGLYGYTF. The CDR3 coding sequence is TGCGCCAGCAGCCCAGGTGACGGATTATATGGCTACACCTTC. The chain recombines TRBV5-1 with TRBJ1-2; D remains unclear. Germline-derived CDR1 and CDR2 are SGHRS and YFSETQ. CDR3 length: 14 residues. Trimming removed 4 bases from V and 5 bases from J, with 15 bases in between.

This chain connects TRBV19 to TRBJ2-7, with 8 bases matching TRBD1. CDR1 is LNHDA, CDR2 SQIVND, per germline (reference sequence). J gave up 3 bases and V 4 bases, and 5 bases lay outside the gene matches. This CDR3 contains 14 residues. The CDR3 loop is CASSNGQGFYEQYF. CDR3 in DNA: TGTGCCAGTAGTAACGGACAGGGCTTCTACGAGCAGTACTTC.

This clone turned up a few times. The rearrangement joins TRBV27 to TRBJ2-1; 10 bases map to TRBD1. The junction had 9 bases not matched to a gene; V was cut back by 6 bases and J by 7 bases. CDR3 length: 15 amino acids. Germline CDR1 MNHEY, CDR2 SMNVEV (reference sequence). This CDR3 is CASRHLGTGVNEQFF. The CDR3 nucleotides are TGTGCCAGCAGACACCTCGGGACAGGGGTTAATGAGCAGTTCTTC.

The CDR3, as DNA: TGTGCCAGCAGTAGACACCAGTTTAATGAAAAACTGTTTTTT. It yields the protein CASSRHQFNEKLFF. The rearrangement joins TRBV27 to TRBJ1-4; D call uncertain. Looked up from germline, CDR1 is MNHEY and CDR2 is SMNVEV (reference sequence). This CDR3 is built from 14 residues. Trimming pared 5 bases from V and 4 bases from J, leaving 11 bases between. Full variable domain (rest looked up from reference TRBV27 and TRBJ1-4): EAQVTQNPRYLITVTGKKLTVTCSQNMNHEYMSWYRQDPGLGLRQIYYSMNVEVTDKGDVPEGYKVSRKEKRNFPLILESPSPNQTSLYFCASSRHQFNEKLFFGSGTQLSVL.

V usage is TRBV9 and J usage is TRBJ1-3; D is perhaps TRBD1 (6 bases). This CDR3 region has 15 residues. Germline V CDR1 and CDR2: SGDLS, YYNGEE. V gave up 4 bases and J gave up 0 bases, with 11 bases separating them. The CDR3 sequence is CASSLGQSSGNTIYF. The DNA of the CDR3 is TGTGCCAGCAGCCTGGGACAATCCTCTGGAAACACCATATATTTT.

The chain is built from TRBV5-1 and TRBJ2-2; TRBD1 might be the D (6 bases). The CDR3 totals 15 residues. Germline CDR1 is SGHRS and CDR2 is YFSETQ. Trimming pared 1 base from V and 1 base from J, leaving 8 bases between. The CDR3 loop is CASSLLTGNTGELFF. In DNA, the CDR3 is TGCGCCAGCAGCTTGTTGACAGGGAACACCGGGGAGCTGTTTTTT.

The V and J genes are TRBV10-2 and TRBJ2-7; TRBD1 aligns across 9 bases. The CDR3 has 13 amino acids. Looked up from germline, CDR1 is WSHSY and CDR2 is SAAADI. Trimming at V came to 5 bases and at J to 5 bases, leaving 4 bases not matched to a gene. The CDR3 is CASSRDRVNEQYF. CDR3 DNA: TGCGCCAGCAGTCGGGACAGGGTCAACGAGCAGTACTTC.

The chain uses TRBV5-1 and TRBJ1-2, with 7 bases lining up with TRBD1. J was trimmed by 3 bases and V by 0 bases; bases with no gene match: 2. Germline V gene data show CDR1 as SGHRS and CDR2 as YFSETQ. The CDR3 totals 14 residues. DNA of the CDR3: TGCGCCAGCAGCTTGGGACAGGGAGACTATGGCTACACCTTC. Translated: CASSLGQGDYGYTF. The whole variable domain, filled in from reference TRBV5-1 and TRBJ1-2, reads KAGVTQTPRYLIKTRGQQVTLSCSPISGHRSVSWYQQTPGQGLQFLFEYFSETQRNKGNFPGRFSGRQFSNSRSEMNVSTLELGDSALYLCASSLGQGDYGYTFGSGTRLTVV.

The chain is built from TRBV18 and TRBJ1-2; the D is unclear. Trimming removed 3 bases at V and 2 bases at J, with 10 bases between. Germline lookup yields CDR1 KGHSH and CDR2 LQKENI. The CDR3 has 14 residues. The DNA for the CDR3 is TGTGCCAGCTCACCCGAGGGAGGGAACTATGGCTACACCTTC. Translation: CASSPEGGNYGYTF.

This clone has more than one count but fewer than ten. The chain joins TRBV2 to TRBJ1-1, with no clear D. This CDR3 has 14 amino acids. The V end was cut by 9 bases, the J end by 1 base, with 15 bases between. Germline V gene data show CDR1 as SNHLY and CDR2 as FYNNEI. CDR3 sequence reads: CARGKYEGNTEAFF. In DNA form, the CDR3 reads TGTGCCAGGGGAAAGTACGAGGGGAACACTGAAGCTTTCTTT.

The chain has TRBV5-4 and TRBJ2-2, with 10 bases that match TRBD2. The CDR3 covers 16 residues. Germline lookup yields CDR1 SGHNT and CDR2 YYREEE (reference sequence). The V gene end was trimmed by 4 bases and the J gene end by 7 bases; junction bases not matched to a gene: 10. Written as DNA, the CDR3 is TGTGCCAGCAGCCCGGGGACTAGCGCGAGCATCGGGGAGCTGTTTTTT. Translated: CASSPGTSASIGELFF.

The chain joins TRBV30 to TRBJ1-1; 7 bases are a match to TRBD1. This CDR3 spans 13 amino acids. Germline V gene data show CDR1 as GTSNPN and CDR2 as SVGIG (reference sequence). The trim removed 5 bases at V and 0 bases at J, leaving 3 bases unmatched. CDR3 sequence (DNA): TGTGCCTGGGGCGACAGGGTGAACACTGAAGCTTTCTTT. This sequence encodes CAWGDRVNTEAFF.

The V gene is TRBV5-6, the J gene TRBJ1-5; tentatively, D is TRBD1 (6 bases). From germline, CDR1 is SGHDT and CDR2 YYEEEE. This CDR3 is built from 17 residues. V was shortened by 3 bases and J by 7 bases, with 23 bases between the two germline ends. In nucleotides, the CDR3 is TGTGCCAGCAGCTCTATAAAGGGGCGGGGGGCTTTACAGCCCCAGCATTTT. Its protein product is CASSSIKGRGALQPQHF.

The chain joins TRBV6-5 to TRBJ1-2; 11 bases map to TRBD1. CDR1 is MNHEY, CDR2 SVGAGI, per germline. This CDR3 contains 13 residues. The ends lost 9 bases at V and 7 bases at J; junction bases unmatched: 7. CDR3 sequence (DNA): TGTGCCAGAGGAGGGACAGGGGGTTTTGGCTACACCTTC. Residues: CARGGTGGFGYTF.

The chain combines TRBV10-3 with TRBJ1-3, with unresolved D. The ends were cut back, 3 bases at V and 0 bases at J, with 12 bases in the middle. The CDR3 sequence is 16 residues long. Germline V gives CDR1 ENHRY, CDR2 SYGVKD. CDR3 in DNA: TGTGCCATCAGTGAAGGTCGGGGTCCCTCTGGAAACACCATATATTTT. The encoded protein is CAISEGRGPSGNTIYF.

The CDR3 sequence is CAWSSHRGPSSGNTIYF. CDR3 nucleotide sequence: TGTGCCTGGAGTAGTCACAGGGGGCCGAGCTCTGGAAACACCATATATTTT. The chain recombines TRBV30 with TRBJ1-3; 9 bases are a match to TRBD1. The J segment lost 0 bases and the V segment lost 2 bases, leaving 8 bases of the junction unmatched. This CDR3 has 17 amino acids. Germline CDR1 and CDR2: GTSNPN and SVGIG (reference sequence).

V and J are TRBV2 and TRBJ2-5; maybe TRBD2 (6 bases). The length of the CDR3 is 13 residues. V lost 8 bases and J 5 bases, leaving 15 bases between the germline ends. Germline V gene lookup returns CDR1 SNHLY and CDR2 FYNNEI. This chain's CDR3 is CASRRPGEETQYF. DNA for the CDR3: TGTGCCAGCCGACGGCCGGGGGAGGAGACCCAGTACTTC.

V and J are TRBV27 and TRBJ1-3; a weak D match, TRBD1 (5 bases). V lost 3 bases, J lost 3 bases, and 15 bases lay in between. CDR1 and CDR2 (germline): MNHEY, SMNVEV (reference sequence). This CDR3 is 16 amino acids long. The CDR3 region is CASSLGQPALGNTIYF. For the CDR3, the DNA is TGTGCCAGCAGTTTGGGGCAGCCCGCTCTTGGAAACACCATATATTTT.

V gene TRBV7-9 combines with J gene TRBJ2-1, with D hard to call. The CDR3 spans 14 residues. With 2 bases removed from V and 2 bases from J, the gap between germline ends came to 7 bases. CDR1 SEHNR and CDR2 FQNEAQ come from the germline V gene (reference sequence). The CDR3 coding sequence is TGTGCCAGCAGCTTATCCAGTACCTACAATGAGCAGTTCTTC. This gives the protein CASSLSSTYNEQFF.

The table lists this clone with a few counts. The chain has TRBV5-4 and TRBJ2-6; D might be TRBD1 (5 bases). The V gene's germline CDR1 is SGHNT and CDR2 YYREEE (reference sequence). This CDR3 is built from 15 residues. V lost 6 bases and J 0 bases, leaving 10 bases between the germline ends. CDR3 sequence (DNA): TGTGCCAGCACAGGCCAGGGCTCTGGGGCCAACGTCCTGACTTTC. It encodes CASTGQGSGANVLTF.

The J gene is TRBJ2-3, the V gene TRBV5-1; D might be TRBD2 (7 bases). The CDR3 is 15 amino acids. CDR1 and CDR2 from the germline V gene are SGHRS and YFSETQ. Trimming stripped 4 bases from V and 3 bases from J, with 15 bases between. The CDR3 spells CASSPDGGRTDTQYF. DNA of the CDR3: TGCGCCAGCAGCCCGGACGGGGGGCGGACAGATACGCAGTATTTT.